This TCR beta chain was retrieved from a study of cytomegalovirus exposure and HLA in healthy donors (dated by TCRdb to 2016 to 2017). Background for the entire study: An earlier analysis of several hundred of the donors reported around 280 Gb of sequence data and about 120 million unique TCR beta sequences obtained from approximately 180 million T cells. Both class I and class II loci were covered by HLA typing, at four-digit resolution. Because of strong linkage in the cohort, roughly five DR-DQ haplotypes were treated as single units for association and clustering. Among almost 400 genotyped donors of the cohort, an average of roughly 240,000 unique TCR beta nucleotide sequences were sequenced per donor, around a sixth of them non-productive. A later analysis re-analyzed previously published TCR beta repertoires from 650 to 800 donors and added high-resolution HLA genotyping to study TCR occurrence patterns. Along with the approximately 650-subject first cohort, a separate validation cohort of approximately 110 different subjects was used. The study aimed to test whether cataloging public T cell receptors could reveal signatures of past pathogen exposure. To predict cytomegalovirus infection status, the study combined high-throughput TCR immunosequencing, statistical association of individual TCRs with disease status, and machine learning. Donor age, sex, ethnicity and CMV serostatus were compiled together with the repertoire data. In the later analysis, no new phenotypic data were used to find candidate immune exposures; instead, reliance was placed on TCR beta sequences and their occurrence across donors. Genome-wide SNP genotypes for about 60% of the roughly 700 donors were used in a later genetic analysis, which treated that subset as a discovery cohort. An early release covering roughly 600 HLA-typed donors comprised approximately 300 gigabases of sequencing data and around 80 million unique TCR sequences. Of the approximately 400 genotyped donors, about 84% fell in the genetic ancestry cluster associated with self-reported Caucasian donors. The T cell repertoires of 670 or so subjects were profiled by immunosequencing and related to cytomegalovirus serostatus. An earlier analysis of approximately 640 of the donors applied high-throughput TCR beta sequencing to assess whether each TCR beta V gene segment acted as functional or pseudogenic. Every repertoire in the discovery cohort had been generated on one and the same sequencing platform. The number of typed donors differed by locus: 629-630 for A, B, C, DRB1 and DQB1; approximately 520 for DQA1; 600 to 610 for DPA1; and around 450 for DPB1. What the work shows at the level of the full study, not this receptor alone: In both the original and validation cohorts, the classifier was reported to diagnose cytomegalovirus status with high specificity and sensitivity. Over 15 rarely observed V segments, including chromosome 9 orphons, were excluded from the earlier analysis of about 600 of the donors because counts were too low. A further reported finding was that TCR beta sequences accurately predicted the HLA-A and HLA-B alleles for most subjects in the first cohort. Because some donors lacked HLA typing at each locus, the association tests relied only on the typed subset. In this cohort, only TCR beta chains were sequenced, and detectable features were limited by the absence of alpha or paired-chain data. In vitro tests confirmed that a few of the cytomegalovirus-associated TCR beta chains recognize cytomegalovirus antigens. Across donors, most TCR sequences were observed very rarely, whereas some public TCRs were present in many individuals. Some IMGT-functional V segments, including TRBV6-2 and TRBV6-3, could not be told apart with the 87-base-pair reads, so those segments were excluded. Specific HLA alleles were associated with more than 15,000 TCR beta sequences at a false discovery rate of 0.05 in a later analysis. According to a later analysis, TCR association rates differed among HLA loci, with DRB1 alleles showing the most associated TCRs and HLA-C alleles showing the fewest. According to the authors, the approach could potentially be generalized to other disease states and immunological phenotypes. The only immune exposure information available for the cohort was CMV serostatus. In a later analysis, HLA-associated TCR beta chains were found to be more clonally expanded and to have lower generation probabilities than equally common non-associated chains. An earlier analysis of approximately 590 of the donors showed that most TCR beta V segments appeared in productive rearrangements either about 87% or about 30% of the time, which broadly matched IMGT annotations. The sequencing pipeline was judged likely to have produced a cluster of highly shared sequence variants as a technical artifact. A later analysis found that most CMV-associated TCR beta chains appeared HLA-restricted, with HLA associations seemingly driven largely by CMV exposure. Strong co-occurrence of HLA alleles, especially DR and DQ, made assigning TCR associations to individual alleles difficult. According to a later analysis, parvovirus B19, influenza, CMV and Epstein-Barr virus appeared linked to several top co-occurrence clusters. Correlated functional status among segregating V segments might be attributable to linkage disequilibrium, but an unknown experimental factor could not be ruled out. V-gene and J-gene trimming of TCR beta chains was associated with a missense DCLRE1C variant in a later genetic analysis, and the association was replicated in an independent cohort. The study gave a list of under 200 TCR beta chains associated with cytomegalovirus. Compared with the approximately 600-donor mean, donors in an Asian-associated ancestry cluster had fewer N-insertions in productive TCRs, according to a later genetic analysis. Presence/absence analyses assumed roughly uniform sequencing depth across donors, an assumption that may not hold.

In total, just over 650 healthy bone marrow donors made up the cohort. Cohort members were all nominally healthy when sampled, although unrecorded immune exposures were likely present. The donor tested CMV seronegative and was one of the 352 seronegative cohort members. Each donor provided a peripheral blood sample, and peripheral blood mononuclear cells were used for TCR beta sequencing. The Qiagen DNeasy Blood Extraction Kit was used to extract genomic DNA from the blood cell samples. Taken from cysteine to phenylalanine, the CDR3 has 15 residues. The CDR3 DNA has 45 bases and is translated from base 1. The germline V gene (reference sequence) supplies CDR1 SEHNR and CDR2 FQNEAQ. Trimming takes 8 bases off V and 6 bases off J; junction bases not matched to a gene: 11. The receptor library was made with the immunoSEQ multiplex PCR assay. The multiplex PCR relied on a mix of 60 forward primers for TCR Vbeta segments and 13 reverse primers for TCR Jbeta segments. Amplification of the CDR3 region of rearranged TCR beta genes was performed with a multiplex PCR assay on genomic DNA. The amplified TCR beta libraries were sequenced on the Illumina HiSeq System as 87-base-pair reads. On the authors' methods: In a later analysis, 77 million or so unique TCR beta chains were counted across the 500 to 850 repertoires, and approximately 9.9 million of these chains were shared by at least two donors. To remove PCR and sequencing errors, raw reads were error-corrected and collapsed into unique sequences using a nearest-neighbor algorithm that merged closely related sequences. Alignment of CDR3 sequences to IMGT reference sequences was used to assign V, D and J gene segments. Each retained sequence needed at least a six-nucleotide match to both a V gene segment and a J gene segment. A rearrangement was called productive if the CDR3 had no stop codons and remained in frame with V and J, and every other rearrangement was called non-productive. CDR3 was defined according to IMGT convention as the region running from the second conserved V-encoded cysteine to the conserved J-encoded phenylalanine. Sequences without an unambiguous match to a single V gene segment were excluded from the earlier analysis of several hundred of the donors. In an earlier analysis of 450 to 750 of the donors, a V segment was called functional when productive rearrangements were above 56.7%, and segregating when the standard deviation between donors exceeded 5%. A statistical classification framework was built for diagnosing cytomegalovirus status from the catalog of TCR beta chain sequences. V and J gene assignment, in a later analysis, came from comparing TCR nucleotide sequences with IMGT/GENE-DB human TR gene sequences. The TCRdist pipeline was used in a later analysis to assign CDR3 sequences and most-parsimonious VDJ recombination scenarios. In a later analysis, each TCR beta chain was defined by its CDR3 amino acid sequence together with its V-gene family, and reads lacking a unique V-gene family were excluded. A later analysis removed over 500 highly shared, low-generation-probability nucleotide sequences to deal with suspected cross-contamination and a sequencing artifact. In a later analysis, a clonal expansion index for each public chain was calculated from normalized within-repertoire ranks of inferred template counts. Generation probabilities in a later analysis came from a VDJ recombination model fitted to out-of-frame rearrangements, and those results were checked against IGoR. In a later analysis, hypergeometric tests were used to score TCR-TCR, TCR-HLA and TCR-CMV co-occurrence, with a repertoire-size bias correction applied to TCR pairs. False discovery rates were estimated in a later analysis by permuting HLA or CMV assignments 20 times. In a later analysis, co-occurring TCRs were grouped using DBSCAN, and TCRdist sequence similarity was added for clustering within HLA-allele-positive subsets. For co-occurrence clustering, repertoires with fewer than 30,000 or more than 120,000 public chains were excluded, along with roughly five repertoires with anomalous nucleotide sharing. Drawn from immuneACCESS, this table holds only the in-frame rearrangements with V and J called that TCRdb kept. Clones are partly lost; checked studies trace under half to an unresolved V gene and leave the rest unexplained. Clonal size and the V and J genes are those of that table, whereas D and trimming came from the DNA. Across this sample there are 210,000 or so clones, with more than 75% seen only once. 0.24% of the sample is held by the ten biggest clonotypes.

Concerning this clone itself: No cognate antigen has been identified for it. No much larger clone is present one base from it, and per-base qualities are unavailable.

The rearrangement joined TRBV7-9 to TRBJ1-4; 8 central nucleotides agree with TRBD1. This TCR was sampled from a girl aged 2-10 years in good health and CMV-seronegative. The sequenced sample consisted of PBMCs. CDR3 region: CASDDRGGGHEKLFF. At the DNA level, the sequence is TGTGCCAGCGACGACAGGGGAGGGGGCCATGAAAAACTGTTTTTT.